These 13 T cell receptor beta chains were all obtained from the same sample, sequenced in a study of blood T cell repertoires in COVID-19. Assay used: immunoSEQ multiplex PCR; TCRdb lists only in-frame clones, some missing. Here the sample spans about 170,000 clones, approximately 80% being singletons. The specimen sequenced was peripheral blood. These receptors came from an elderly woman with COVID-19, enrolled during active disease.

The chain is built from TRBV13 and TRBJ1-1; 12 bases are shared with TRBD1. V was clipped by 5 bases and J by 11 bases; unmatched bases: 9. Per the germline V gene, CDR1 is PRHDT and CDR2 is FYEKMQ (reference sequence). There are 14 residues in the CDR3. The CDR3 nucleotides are TGTGCCAGCAGCCGGGACAGGGGGCTATGGGGCGCTTTCTTT. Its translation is CASSRDRGLWGAFF.

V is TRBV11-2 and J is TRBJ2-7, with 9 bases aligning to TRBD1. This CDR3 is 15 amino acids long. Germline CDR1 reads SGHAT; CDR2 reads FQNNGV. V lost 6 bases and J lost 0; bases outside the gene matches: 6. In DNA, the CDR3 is TGTGCCAGCAGGTCCGGGACAGGGAGCTCCTACGAGCAGTACTTC. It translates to CASRSGTGSSYEQYF.

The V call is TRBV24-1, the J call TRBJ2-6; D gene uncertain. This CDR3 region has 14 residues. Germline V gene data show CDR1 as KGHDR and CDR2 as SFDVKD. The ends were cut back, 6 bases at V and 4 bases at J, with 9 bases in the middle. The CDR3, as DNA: TGTGCCACCAGTTCCTCTCTCGGGGCCAACGTCCTGACTTTC. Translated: CATSSSLGANVLTF.

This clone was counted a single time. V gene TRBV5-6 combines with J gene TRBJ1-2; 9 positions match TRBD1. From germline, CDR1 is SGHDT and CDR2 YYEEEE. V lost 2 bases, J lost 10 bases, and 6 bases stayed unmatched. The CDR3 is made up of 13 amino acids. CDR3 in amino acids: CASSFEDRGVYTF. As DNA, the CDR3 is TGTGCCAGCAGCTTCGAGGACAGGGGCGTCTACACCTTC.

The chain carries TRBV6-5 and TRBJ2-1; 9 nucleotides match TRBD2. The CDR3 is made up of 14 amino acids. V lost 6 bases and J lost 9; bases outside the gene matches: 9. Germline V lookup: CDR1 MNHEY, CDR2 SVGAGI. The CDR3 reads CASRLGLAGGEQFF. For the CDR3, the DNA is TGTGCCAGCAGATTGGGACTAGCCGGCGGTGAGCAGTTCTTC.

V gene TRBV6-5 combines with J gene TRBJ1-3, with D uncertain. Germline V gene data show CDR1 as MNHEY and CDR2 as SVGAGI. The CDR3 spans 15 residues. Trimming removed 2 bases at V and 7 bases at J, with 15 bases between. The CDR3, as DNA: TGTGCCAGCAGTTACGACTCAGCTCTGGAGAACACCATATATTTT. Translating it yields CASSYDSALENTIYF.

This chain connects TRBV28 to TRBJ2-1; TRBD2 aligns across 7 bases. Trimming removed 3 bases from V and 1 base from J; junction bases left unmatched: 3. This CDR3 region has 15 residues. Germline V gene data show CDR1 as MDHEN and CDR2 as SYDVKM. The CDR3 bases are TGTGCCAGCAGTTTGTGGGGGGGGTCCTACAATGAGCAGTTCTTC. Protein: CASSLWGGSYNEQFF.

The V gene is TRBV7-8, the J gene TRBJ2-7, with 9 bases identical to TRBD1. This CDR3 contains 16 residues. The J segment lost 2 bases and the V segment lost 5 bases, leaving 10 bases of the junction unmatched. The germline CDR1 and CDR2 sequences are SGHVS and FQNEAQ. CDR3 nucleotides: TGTGCCAGCAGCCCAGGGGCCGGGACAGGGACCTACGAGCAGTACTTC. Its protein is CASSPGAGTGTYEQYF.

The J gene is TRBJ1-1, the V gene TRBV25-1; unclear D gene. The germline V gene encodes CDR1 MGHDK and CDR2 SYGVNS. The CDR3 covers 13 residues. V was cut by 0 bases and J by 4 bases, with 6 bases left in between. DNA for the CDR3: TGTGCCAGCAGTGAATATAGTCTCACTGAAGCTTTCTTT. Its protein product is CASSEYSLTEAFF.

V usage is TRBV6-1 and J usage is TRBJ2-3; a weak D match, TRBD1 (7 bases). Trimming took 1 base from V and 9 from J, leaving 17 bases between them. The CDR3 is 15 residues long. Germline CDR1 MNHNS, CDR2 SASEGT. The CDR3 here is CASSEGGGTVRTQYF. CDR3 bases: TGTGCCAGCAGTGAAGGTGGAGGGACAGTTAGGACGCAGTATTTT.

CDR3: CASRGQGQGEKLFF. The DNA for the CDR3 is TGTGCCAGCAGAGGGCAGGGTCAGGGGGAAAAACTGTTTTTT. V gene TRBV6-5 combines with J gene TRBJ1-4, with D tentatively TRBD1 (6 bases). Germline CDR1 is MNHEY and CDR2 is SVGAGI. The CDR3 is 14 amino acids. V was clipped by 6 bases and J by 8 bases, with 16 bases between them.

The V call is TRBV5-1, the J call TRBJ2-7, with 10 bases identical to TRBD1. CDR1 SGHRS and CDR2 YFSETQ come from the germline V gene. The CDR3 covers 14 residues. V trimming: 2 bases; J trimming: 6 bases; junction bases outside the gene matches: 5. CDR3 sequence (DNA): TGCGCCAGCAGCTTAGGGACAGGGGTCTTCGAGCAGTACTTC. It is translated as CASSLGTGVFEQYF.

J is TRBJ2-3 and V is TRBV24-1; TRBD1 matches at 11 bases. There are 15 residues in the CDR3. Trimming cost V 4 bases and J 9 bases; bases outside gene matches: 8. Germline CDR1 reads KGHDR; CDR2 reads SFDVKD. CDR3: CATSDPGQGADTQYF. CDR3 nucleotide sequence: TGTGCCACCAGTGACCCCGGACAGGGGGCGGACACGCAGTATTTT.